Listed below are T cell receptor beta chains from one sample, sequenced in a study of T cell repertoires in cytomegalovirus infection. TCRdb reprocessed the reads via MiXCR and lists one record per CDR3 protein. The table has around 430,000 distinct CDR3 sequences, about 39% seen once. These receptors' targets are unknown. The starting material was cultured PBMCs, obtained from culture after CMV antigen stimulation. The receptors shown here come from a human donor in good health (CMV status not recorded). Some clones in this sample may be carry-over from other donors' samples. Both conserved end residues are part of each CDR3. Each record gives: V gene, D gene, clone size, J gene, CDR3 protein, CDR3 DNA. The D gene is left open where the match is weak. Clone size appears in some rows only: once, few, many, or a class for an expanded clone.

TRBV7-7	TRBD2	-	TRBJ2-5	CASSLRGGRETQYF	TGTGCCAGCAGCTTGCGGGGGGGCCGAGAGACCCAGTACTTC
TRBV10-1	TRBD1	-	TRBJ2-7	CASSAGQGSDFFSREIVEEQYF	TGCGCCAGCAGTGCGGGACAGGGGTCCGATTTTTTCTCGCGGGAGATAGTCGAAGAGCAGTACTTC
TRBV11-2	-	few	TRBJ1-2	CASSLTYEGNYGYTF	TGTGCCAGCAGCTTAACTTACGAGGGGAACTATGGCTACACCTTC
TRBV6-2/TRBV6-3	-	few	TRBJ2-1	CASISGSEQFF	TGTGCCAGCATCTCTGGCTCTGAGCAGTTCTTC
TRBV7-6	-	-	TRBJ2-5	CASSETGFTGYETQYF	TGTGCCAGCAGCGAAACCGGATTCACGGGTTATGAGACCCAGTACTTC
TRBV25-1	-	-	TRBJ1-2	CASSPSRSYGYTF	TGTGCCAGCAGTCCTAGTCGGTCCTATGGCTACACCTTC
TRBV7-6	-	few	TRBJ2-1	CASSPGENNEQFF	TGTGCCAGCAGCCCGGGGGAAAACAATGAGCAGTTCTTC
TRBV2	-	-	TRBJ2-7	CASSDNAYEQYF	TGTGCCAGCAGTGACAACGCCTACGAGCAGTACTTC
TRBV7-4	TRBD2	-	TRBJ2-5	CASSLARFRGGEETQYF	TGTGCCAGCAGCTTAGCGCGATTCCGGGGGGGAGAGGAGACCCAGTACTTC
TRBV18	-	-	TRBJ1-4	CASSPLADEKLFF	TGTGCCAGCTCACCGTTGGCGGATGAAAAACTGTTTTTT
TRBV30	-	few	TRBJ2-1	CAWRLHVYNEQFF	TGTGCCTGGAGACTCCACGTATACAATGAGCAGTTCTTC